Following are 12 T cell receptor beta chains from one sample sequenced in a study of blood T cells in healthy people across ages. Primed by a sample-barcoded 5' primer and a J-beta primer mix, a second PCR proceeded for about 6 to 12 cycles. TCRdb redid the calling of the 5' RACE reads with MiXCR, one entry per CDR3 protein. The data show about 500,000 distinct CDR3 sequences, less than 25% seen once. These same records also appear under a second study, on T cells of mothers and their children.

The sample taken for sequencing was blood. The receptors here all came from a boy younger than 18 in good health.

Only a few counts were recorded for this clonotype. One junction end disagrees with the germline gene, perhaps due to a read error. The V gene is TRBV13, the J gene TRBJ1-2, with TRBD1 identical over 10 bases. Germline CDR1 reads PRHDT; CDR2 reads FYEKMQ (reference sequence). CDR3 length: 15 residues. The CDR3 DNA reads TGTGCTAGCAGCATTCTGACAGGGGGCGGACGTGGCTACACCTTC. Protein product: CASSILTGGGRGYTF. The full variable domain, its missing parts supplied by reference TRBV13 and TRBJ1-2, is AAGVIQSPRHLIKEKRETATLKCYPIPRHDTVYWYQQGPGQDPQFLISFYEKMQSDKGSIPDRFSAQQFSDYHSELNMSSLELGDSALYFCASSILTGGGRGYTFGSGTRLTVV.

This clonotype was recorded a few times. The rearrangement joins TRBV3-1 to TRBJ1-1, with TRBD1 identical over 8 bases. The CDR3 is made up of 15 amino acids. V lost 5 bases to trimming and J lost 2 bases; unmatched junction nucleotides: 7. Germline V gene sequence: CDR1 LGHDT, CDR2 YNNKEL (reference sequence). In DNA form, the CDR3 reads TGTGCCAGCAGCTTTCGACAGGGGAGAAACACTGAAGCTTTCTTT. Residues: CASSFRQGRNTEAFF.

The chain couples TRBV27 to TRBJ1-1; D might be TRBD1 (5 bases). The germline gives CDR1 MNHEY, CDR2 SMNVEV (reference sequence). Trimming cost V 5 bases and J 0 bases, with 10 bases left between them. The CDR3 is made up of 14 amino acids. The CDR3 region has the DNA TGTGCCAGCAGTCTAGGGGCTATGAACACTGAAGCTTTCTTT. This sequence encodes CASSLGAMNTEAFF.

V gene TRBV19 combines with J gene TRBJ2-5; D is uncertain. The CDR3 length is 12 residues. V lost 6 bases and J lost 3, with 8 bases in between. Per the germline V gene, CDR1 is LNHDA and CDR2 is SQIVND (reference sequence). CDR3 region: CASSRDKETQYF. The DNA for the CDR3 is TGTGCCAGTAGCCGAGATAAAGAGACCCAGTACTTC. The full variable domain, completed using reference TRBV19 and TRBJ2-5, is DGGITQSPKYLFRKEGQNVTLSCEQNLNHDAMYWYRQDPGQGLRLIYYSQIVNDFQKGDIAEGYSVSREKKESFPLTVTSAQKNPTAFYLCASSRDKETQYFGPGTRLLVL.

This clonotype was seen only a few times. This chain joins TRBV6-6 and TRBJ2-5; D not certain. Trimming stripped 0 bases from V and 1 base from J, with 15 bases between. The CDR3 is 17 amino acids. The germline V gene encodes CDR1 MNHNY and CDR2 SVGAGI (reference sequence). CDR3 in DNA: TGTGCCAGCAGTTACTCGTCGCAGGCGCGAATCCAAGAGACCCAGTACTTC. Encoded protein: CASSYSSQARIQETQYF.

J is TRBJ2-5 and V is TRBV4-3; TRBD2 matches at 13 bases. The DNA end is more similar to TRBJ2-1, so the J call may be wrong. The CDR3 is 15 amino acids. Germline lookup yields CDR1 LGHNA and CDR2 YSLEER. The CDR3 nucleotides are TGCGCCAGCAGCCAAATGACTAGCGGGGGGCTTGAGCAGTTCTTC. This gives the protein CASSQMTSGGLEQFF.

This clonotype occurred many times. The chain joins TRBV7-9 to TRBJ2-5; D gene ambiguous. The length of the CDR3 is 14 residues. The V and J ends lost 2 bases and 4 bases respectively, with 11 bases between them. The germline V gene has CDR1 SEHNR and CDR2 FQNEAQ (reference sequence). CDR3 protein: CASSLPTSGETQYF. The CDR3 region has the DNA TGTGCCAGCAGCTTACCTACAAGTGGAGAGACCCAGTACTTC.

The V and J genes are TRBV9 and TRBJ2-7; 7 bases match TRBD1. Germline CDR1 is SGDLS and CDR2 is YYNGEE. This CDR3 has 15 residues. V shed 0 bases, J shed 2 bases, and the junction held 5 bases outside the gene matches. The CDR3 here is CASSVDTGAPYEQYF. The CDR3 bases are TGTGCCAGCAGCGTAGATACAGGGGCACCCTACGAGCAGTACTTC. Full variable domain (outside the CDR3, taken from reference TRBV9 and TRBJ2-7): DSGVTQTPKHLITATGQRVTLRCSPRSGDLSVYWYQQSLDQGLQFLIQYYNGEERAKGNILERFSAQQFPDLHSELNLSSLELGDSALYFCASSVDTGAPYEQYFGPGTRLTVT.

This sequence joins TRBV6-5 and TRBJ2-3; 14 bases map to TRBD2. The V and J ends lost 3 bases and 3 bases, in that order; junction bases with no gene match: 5. Germline V CDR1 and CDR2: MNHEY, SVGAGI. The CDR3 consists of 17 residues. The CDR3 nucleotides are TGTGCCAGCAGTTATTCCGGACTAGCGGGAGGAACAGATACGCAGTATTTT. Translation: CASSYSGLAGGTDTQYF.

This clonotype was observed a few times. The rearrangement links TRBV29-1 to TRBJ2-2; D is unresolved. CDR1 SQVTM and CDR2 ANQGSEA come from the germline V gene. The CDR3 is 12 amino acids. Trimming cost V 4 bases and J 3 bases, with 6 bases left between them. CDR3 nucleotide sequence: TGCAGCGTTGGAGGATACACCGGGGAGCTGTTTTTT. Protein: CSVGGYTGELFF.

This clonotype was counted between two and nine times. The V gene is TRBV29-1, the J gene TRBJ2-6; a possible D gene is TRBD2 (6 bases). Germline V CDR1 and CDR2: SQVTM, ANQGSEA. Between the trimmed V and J ends, which lost 8 bases and 4 bases, there was a span of 15 bases. This CDR3 has 14 residues. The CDR3 DNA follows: TGCAGCCTTCCCTCGGGGGACGGGGCCAACGTCCTGACTTTC. Its translation: CSLPSGDGANVLTF.

In this sample, this clonotype turned up a few times. The rearrangement uses TRBV11-2 and TRBJ2-5; D is perhaps TRBD1 or TRBD2 (5 bases each). The J call could be wrong; TRBJ2-1 is a better fit for the DNA end. The CDR3 sequence is 18 residues long. Germline CDR1 and CDR2: SGHAT and FQNNGV. The CDR3, as DNA: TGTGCCAGCAGTGGACCAGCGGACACAACCAAAAACTACAATGAGCAGTTCTTC. It is translated as CASSGPADTTKNYNEQFF.